The clone carrying this T cell receptor beta chain showed up many times. Researchers took RNA transcripts and amplified the TCR beta CDR3 regions from them. Primed by the HTBI set, a first-round RT-PCR was run on the TCR CDR3. Using its own MiXCR run on the multiplex PCR reads, TCRdb lists one record per CDR3 protein. The sample shows roughly 700,000 distinct CDR3 sequences, 17% of them seen only once. This sample is part of a study of T cells in Graves' hyperthyroidism and ophthalmopathy. Germline CDR1 DFQATT, CDR2 SNEGSKA (reference sequence). Trimming left V 1 base short and J 1 base short, with 11 bases between. The CDR3 spans 14 residues. Graves' hyperthyroidism showing no ophthalmopathy progression within 18 months was considered stable. The study left out patients who had uncontrolled infection, other autoimmune disease, pregnancy or lactation.

Material: blood. V and J are TRBV20-1 and TRBJ2-7, with D possibly TRBD2 on 5 matching bases. The receptor was derived from a man aged 45-65 years with Graves' hyperthyroidism. DNA of the CDR3: TGCAGTGCTAGAGGGGCTCCGGGATCCTACGAGCAGTACTTC. It translates to CSARGAPGSYEQYF.